These T cell receptor beta chains were read from a single sample in a study of T cell changes during pregnancy in multiple sclerosis. Clones were read by immunoSEQ multiplex PCR, and TCRdb kept only the in-frame ones, dropping some. The sample has about 44,000 clones; about 95% are singletons. Sequenced here: peripheral blood, sampled in the second trimester of pregnancy. Receptors were obtained from a female donor with multiple sclerosis, enrolled in a pregnancy study. Both conserved end residues are part of each CDR3. Each record gives: clone size, J gene, D gene, V gene, CDR3 DNA, CDR3 protein. A D gene is named only where the DNA matches it firmly. Not all rows give a size; the values are once, few, many and, for expanded clones, a class.

clone size: NA
J gene: TRBJ1-2
D gene: NA
V gene: TRBV6-5
CDR3 DNA: TGTGCCAGCAGTTACTCCGGGGGGTATGGCTACACCTTC
CDR3 protein: CASSYSGGYGYTF

clone size: NA
J gene: TRBJ2-7
D gene: NA
V gene: TRBV19
CDR3 DNA: TGTGCCAGTAGTTTAACAGAGTCCTCCTACGAGCAGTACTTC
CDR3 protein: CASSLTESSYEQYF

clone size: NA
J gene: TRBJ1-5
D gene: NA
V gene: TRBV2
CDR3 DNA: TGTGCCAGCAGTGCTGGACAGAATAGCAATCAGCCCCAGCATTTT
CDR3 protein: CASSAGQNSNQPQHF

clone size: NA
J gene: TRBJ2-1
D gene: NA
V gene: TRBV27
CDR3 DNA: TGTGCCAGCAGTTTATCCCAGGTGCGGGTCGGTGAGCAGTTCTTC
CDR3 protein: CASSLSQVRVGEQFF

clone size: NA
J gene: TRBJ1-1
D gene: NA
V gene: TRBV6-5
CDR3 DNA: TGTGCCAGCACCACGGAACTAAGAGGCACTGAAGCTTTCTTT
CDR3 protein: CASTTELRGTEAFF

clone size: NA
J gene: TRBJ2-3
D gene: NA
V gene: TRBV30
CDR3 DNA: TGTGCCTGGAGTGTCCAGCGTATTAGCACAGATACGCAGTATTTT
CDR3 protein: CAWSVQRISTDTQYF

clone size: once
J gene: TRBJ2-1
D gene: TRBD2
V gene: TRBV2
CDR3 DNA: TGTGCCAGCAGTGAACTAGCGGGTGTTAATGAGCAGTTCTTC
CDR3 protein: CASSELAGVNEQFF

clone size: NA
J gene: TRBJ2-7
D gene: TRBD1
V gene: TRBV19
CDR3 DNA: TGTGCCAGTAGTCCCACTGGACAGGGGAGCTCCTACGAGCAGTACTTC
CDR3 protein: CASSPTGQGSSYEQYF

clone size: NA
J gene: TRBJ2-3
D gene: NA
V gene: TRBV20-1
CDR3 DNA: TGCAGTGCTAGAGAGAGGGGGGGCTGGTATTTT
CDR3 protein: CSARERGGWYF

clone size: NA
J gene: TRBJ1-1
D gene: NA
V gene: TRBV29-1
CDR3 DNA: TGCAGCGTTGACTTGACTGAAGCTTTCTTT
CDR3 protein: CSVDLTEAFF

clone size: NA
J gene: TRBJ1-5
D gene: TRBD1
V gene: TRBV27
CDR3 DNA: TGTGCCAGCAGGGTGGGACAGGGTCCCAATCAGCCCCAGCATTTT
CDR3 protein: CASRVGQGPNQPQHF

clone size: NA
J gene: TRBJ2-2
D gene: TRBD2
V gene: TRBV19
CDR3 DNA: TGTGCCAGTAGTATGCGGGGGGCGATCGGGGAGCTGTTTTTT
CDR3 protein: CASSMRGAIGELFF

clone size: NA
J gene: TRBJ2-1
D gene: NA
V gene: TRBV9
CDR3 DNA: TGTGCCAGCAGTCAGGACTCAGGTCAGAATGAGCAGTTCTTC
CDR3 protein: CASSQDSGQNEQFF

clone size: NA
J gene: TRBJ2-3
D gene: NA
V gene: TRBV4-3
CDR3 DNA: TGCGCCAGCAGCCAAGACTTCGACTCTACAGATACGCAGTATTTT
CDR3 protein: CASSQDFDSTDTQYF

clone size: NA
J gene: TRBJ2-1
D gene: TRBD2
V gene: TRBV5-4
CDR3 DNA: TGTGCCAGCAGAGCGGGAGGGCGATACAATGAGCAGTTCTTC
CDR3 protein: CASRAGGRYNEQFF

clone size: NA
J gene: TRBJ2-1
D gene: TRBD2
V gene: TRBV6-6
CDR3 DNA: TGTGCCAGCAGTTGGGGACTAGCCGGCAATGAGCAGTTCTTC
CDR3 protein: CASSWGLAGNEQFF

clone size: once
J gene: TRBJ1-1
D gene: NA
V gene: TRBV19
CDR3 DNA: TGTGCCAGTAGTTGGGGTTTGGGGGCAGGGAAAACAAAAGCTTTCTTT
CDR3 protein: CASSWGLGAGKTKAFF

clone size: NA
J gene: TRBJ2-1
D gene: TRBD2
V gene: TRBV27
CDR3 DNA: TGTGCCAGCAGTTTGGGACTAGCGGGAGTCAATGAGCAGTTCTTC
CDR3 protein: CASSLGLAGVNEQFF

clone size: NA
J gene: TRBJ2-2
D gene: NA
V gene: TRBV7-2
CDR3 DNA: TGTGCCAGCAGCCTCACAGGGAACCCCGGGGAGCTGTTTTTT
CDR3 protein: CASSLTGNPGELFF

clone size: NA
J gene: TRBJ1-5
D gene: NA
V gene: TRBV19
CDR3 DNA: TGTGCCAGTAGCCCGGAAGGGGGCAATCAGCCCCAGCATTTT
CDR3 protein: CASSPEGGNQPQHF

clone size: NA
J gene: TRBJ2-5
D gene: TRBD2
V gene: TRBV7-8
CDR3 DNA: TGTGCCAGCAGCCCCCTTCCTCACCCTAGGGAGGGAAATAATGAGACCCAGTACTTC
CDR3 protein: CASSPLPHPREGNNETQYF

clone size: NA
J gene: TRBJ1-2
D gene: TRBD1
V gene: TRBV7-9
CDR3 DNA: TGTGCCAGCAGCTTTTCGGGACAGGTCAACTATGGCTACACCTTC
CDR3 protein: CASSFSGQVNYGYTF

clone size: NA
J gene: TRBJ2-1
D gene: TRBD2
V gene: TRBV4-1
CDR3 DNA: TGCGCCAGCAGCCTGGGACTAGCGGGAGGGGGGGGCTCCTACAATGAGCAGTTCTTC
CDR3 protein: CASSLGLAGGGGSYNEQFF

clone size: NA
J gene: TRBJ1-1
D gene: TRBD1
V gene: TRBV5-5
CDR3 DNA: TGTGCCAGCAGCCTTAGACAGGGTTCGTCGGTCACTGAAGCTTTCTTT
CDR3 protein: CASSLRQGSSVTEAFF

clone size: NA
J gene: TRBJ2-1
D gene: TRBD2
V gene: TRBV9
CDR3 DNA: TGTGCCAGCAGCGTAAACCTAGCGGGAGTCAATGAGCAGTTCTTC
CDR3 protein: CASSVNLAGVNEQFF

clone size: NA
J gene: TRBJ1-2
D gene: TRBD1
V gene: TRBV5-4
CDR3 DNA: TGTGCCAGCAGCGTTCAAGGGGGCTGGGTTTATGGCTACACCTTC
CDR3 protein: CASSVQGGWVYGYTF

clone size: NA
J gene: TRBJ2-4
D gene: NA
V gene: TRBV6-1
CDR3 DNA: TGTGCCAGCAGTGAAGGAGTAGCCAAAAACATTCAGTACTTC
CDR3 protein: CASSEGVAKNIQYF

clone size: NA
J gene: TRBJ1-2
D gene: TRBD1
V gene: TRBV23-1
CDR3 DNA: TGCGCCAGCAGTCCGATAGAATACGCGGGACAGGGAAGGGACTATGGCTACACCTTC
CDR3 protein: CASSPIEYAGQGRDYGYTF

clone size: once
J gene: TRBJ1-4
D gene: TRBD1
V gene: TRBV18
CDR3 DNA: TGTGCCAGCTCACCCACAGGGGAGGTGGCTAATGAAAAACTGTTTTTT
CDR3 protein: CASSPTGEVANEKLFF

clone size: NA
J gene: TRBJ1-2
D gene: TRBD1
V gene: TRBV7-2
CDR3 DNA: TGTGCCAGCAGCTTCGGAGGCAGGGGGCCTTATGGCTACACCTTC
CDR3 protein: CASSFGGRGPYGYTF

clone size: NA
J gene: TRBJ2-5
D gene: NA
V gene: TRBV2
CDR3 DNA: TGTGCCAGCAGTGTGAGAAAGAGCCAAGAGACCCAGTACTTC
CDR3 protein: CASSVRKSQETQYF

clone size: NA
J gene: TRBJ2-4
D gene: NA
V gene: TRBV4-2
CDR3 DNA: TGTGCCAGCAGCCAATCAACGGGGGCCAAAAACATTCAGTACTTC
CDR3 protein: CASSQSTGAKNIQYF